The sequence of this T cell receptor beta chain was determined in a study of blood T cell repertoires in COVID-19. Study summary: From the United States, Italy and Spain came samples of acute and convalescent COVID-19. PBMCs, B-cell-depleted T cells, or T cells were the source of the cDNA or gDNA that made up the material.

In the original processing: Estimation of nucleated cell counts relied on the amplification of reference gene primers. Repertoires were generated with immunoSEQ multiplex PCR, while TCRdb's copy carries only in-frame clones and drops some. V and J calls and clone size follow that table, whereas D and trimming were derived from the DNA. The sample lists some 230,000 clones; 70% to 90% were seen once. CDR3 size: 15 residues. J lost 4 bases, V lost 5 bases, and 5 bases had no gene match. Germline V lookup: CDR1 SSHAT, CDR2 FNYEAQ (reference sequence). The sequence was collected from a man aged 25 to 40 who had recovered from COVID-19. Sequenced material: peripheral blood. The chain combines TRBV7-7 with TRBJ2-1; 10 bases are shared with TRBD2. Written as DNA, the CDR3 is TGTGCCAGCAGCGCGGGACTAGCGAGTTACAATGAGCAGTTCTTC. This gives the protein CASSAGLASYNEQFF. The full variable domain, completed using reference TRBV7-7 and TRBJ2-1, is GAGVSQSPRYKVTKRGQDVTLRCDPISSHATLYWYQQALGQGPEFLTYFNYEAQPDKSGLPSDRFSAERPEGSISTLTIQRTEQRDSAMYRCASSAGLASYNEQFFGPGTRLTVL.